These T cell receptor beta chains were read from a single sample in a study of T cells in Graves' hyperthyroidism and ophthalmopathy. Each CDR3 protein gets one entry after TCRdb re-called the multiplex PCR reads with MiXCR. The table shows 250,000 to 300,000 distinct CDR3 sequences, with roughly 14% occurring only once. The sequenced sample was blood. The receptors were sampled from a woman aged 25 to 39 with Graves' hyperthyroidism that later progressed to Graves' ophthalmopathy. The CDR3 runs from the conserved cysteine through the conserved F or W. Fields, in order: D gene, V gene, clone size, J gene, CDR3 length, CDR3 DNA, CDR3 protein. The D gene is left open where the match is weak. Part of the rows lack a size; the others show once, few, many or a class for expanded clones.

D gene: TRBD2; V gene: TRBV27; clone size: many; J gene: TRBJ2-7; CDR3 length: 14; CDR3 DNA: TGTGCCAGCAGCTTAGCAGGCGGGGGCTACGAGCAGTACTTC; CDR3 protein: CASSLAGGGYEQYF
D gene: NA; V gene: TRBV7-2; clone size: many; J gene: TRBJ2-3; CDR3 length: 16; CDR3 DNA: TGTGCCAGCAGCTTAGTGGCGGGATTTACGGACGATACGCAGTATTTT; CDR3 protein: CASSLVAGFTDDTQYF
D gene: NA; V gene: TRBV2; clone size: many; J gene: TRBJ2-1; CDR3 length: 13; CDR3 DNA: TGTGCCAGCAGTGGGAACCGATACAATGAGCAGTTCTTC; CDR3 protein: CASSGNRYNEQFF
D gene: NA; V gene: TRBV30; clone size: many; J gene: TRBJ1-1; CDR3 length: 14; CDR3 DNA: TGTGCCTGGAGTGTAGGGCAGACGTACACTGAAGCTTTCTTT; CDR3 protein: CAWSVGQTYTEAFF
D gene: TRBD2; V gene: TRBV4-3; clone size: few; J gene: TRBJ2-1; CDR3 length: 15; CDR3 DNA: TGCGCCAGCAGCCAAGATCCGGGGGGTTACAATGAGCAGTTCTTC; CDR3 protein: CASSQDPGGYNEQFF
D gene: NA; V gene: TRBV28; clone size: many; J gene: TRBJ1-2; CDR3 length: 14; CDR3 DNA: TGTGCCAGCACTGGGGGATGGGAAGACTATGGCTACACCTTC; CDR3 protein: CASTGGWEDYGYTF
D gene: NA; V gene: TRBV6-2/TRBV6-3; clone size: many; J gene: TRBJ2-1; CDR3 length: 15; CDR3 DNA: TGTGCCAGTGTCCAAAGCGGGTTAAACTACAATGAGCAGTTCTTC; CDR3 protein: CASVQSGLNYNEQFF
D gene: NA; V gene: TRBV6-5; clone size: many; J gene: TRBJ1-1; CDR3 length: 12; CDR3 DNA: TGTGCCAGCAGTTACTTGGGACATGAAGCTTTCTTT; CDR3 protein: CASSYLGHEAFF
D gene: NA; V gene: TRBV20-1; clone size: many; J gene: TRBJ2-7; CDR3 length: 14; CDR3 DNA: TGCAGTGCTAGGTTAGAGTGGGGAAACTACGAGCAGTACTTC; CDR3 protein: CSARLEWGNYEQYF
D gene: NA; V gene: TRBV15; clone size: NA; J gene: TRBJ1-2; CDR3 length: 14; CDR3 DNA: TGTGCCACCAGCAGGGAGGGGGTTAACTATGGCTACACCTTC; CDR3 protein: CATSREGVNYGYTF
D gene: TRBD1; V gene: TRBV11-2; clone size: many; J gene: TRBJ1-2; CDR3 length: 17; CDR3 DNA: TGTGCCAGCAGCCCCTACAGGGGGGCGGACGTTGAGTATGGCTACACCTTC; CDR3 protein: CASSPYRGADVEYGYTF
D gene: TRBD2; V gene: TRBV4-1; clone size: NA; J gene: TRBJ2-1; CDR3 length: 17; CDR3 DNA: TGCGCCAGCAGCCAAGCTGGTCGGGGCGGGAGCCCCCATGAGCAGTTCTTC; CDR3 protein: CASSQAGRGGSPHEQFF
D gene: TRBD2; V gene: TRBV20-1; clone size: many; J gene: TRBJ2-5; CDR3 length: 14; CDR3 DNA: TGCAGTGCTAGAGTTCCAGCGGGAGGGGAGACCCAGTACTTC; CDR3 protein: CSARVPAGGETQYF
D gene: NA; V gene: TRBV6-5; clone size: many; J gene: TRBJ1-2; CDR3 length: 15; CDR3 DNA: TGTGCCAGCAGTTACTCTTTGTTGGCGCACTATGGCTACACCTTC; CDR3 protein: CASSYSLLAHYGYTF
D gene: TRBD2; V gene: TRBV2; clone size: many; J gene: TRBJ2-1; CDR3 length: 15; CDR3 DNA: TGTGCCAGCAGTGAAGCGGCGGGGGGTTACAATGAGCAGTTCTTC; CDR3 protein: CASSEAAGGYNEQFF
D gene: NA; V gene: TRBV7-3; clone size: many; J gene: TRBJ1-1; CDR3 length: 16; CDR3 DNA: TGTGCCAGCAGCTCGGGGCAGGGTGTCAGGAACACTGAAGCTTTCTTT; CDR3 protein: CASSSGQGVRNTEAFF
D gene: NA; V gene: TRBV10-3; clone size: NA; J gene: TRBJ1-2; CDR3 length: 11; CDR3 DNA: TGTGCCATCAGCCAGGGTTGGCGCTACACCTTC; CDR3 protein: CAISQGWRYTF
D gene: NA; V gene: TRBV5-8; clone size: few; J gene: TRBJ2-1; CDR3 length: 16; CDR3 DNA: TGTGCCACACCTAGCGCCGGGCCAGGGCTTTACAATGAGCAGTTCTTC; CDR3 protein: CATPSAGPGLYNEQFF
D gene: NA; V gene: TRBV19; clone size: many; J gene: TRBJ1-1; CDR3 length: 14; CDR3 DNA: TGTGCCAGTACCTGGGACACCGCCGGCACTGAAGCTTTCTTT; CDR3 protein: CASTWDTAGTEAFF
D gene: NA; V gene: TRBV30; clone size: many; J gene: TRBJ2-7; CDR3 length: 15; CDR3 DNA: TGTGCCTGGAGTCCACCATTCGACAGACCCTACGAGCAGTACTTC; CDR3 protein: CAWSPPFDRPYEQYF
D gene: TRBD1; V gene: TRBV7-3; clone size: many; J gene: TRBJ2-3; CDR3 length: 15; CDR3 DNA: TGTGCCAGCAGCAGCGGACAGGGGAGTGCAGATACGCAGTATTTT; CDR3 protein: CASSSGQGSADTQYF
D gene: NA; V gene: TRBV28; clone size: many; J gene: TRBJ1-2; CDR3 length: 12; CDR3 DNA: TGTGCCAGCAGAAGGCAGAACTATGGCTACACCTTC; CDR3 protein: CASRRQNYGYTF
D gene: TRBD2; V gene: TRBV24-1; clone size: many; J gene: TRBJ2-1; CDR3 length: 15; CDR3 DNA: TGTGCCACCAGTGATACGGACGGGAGGTACAATGAGCAGTTCTTC; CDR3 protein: CATSDTDGRYNEQFF
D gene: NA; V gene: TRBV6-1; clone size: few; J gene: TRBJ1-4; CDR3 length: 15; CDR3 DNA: TGTGCCAGCAGTGCGTCCGGGACTATTAATGAAAAACTGTTTTTT; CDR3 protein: CASSASGTINEKLFF
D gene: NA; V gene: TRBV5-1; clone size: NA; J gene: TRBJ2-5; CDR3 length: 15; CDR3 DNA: TGCGCCAGCAGCCCAGGAAGGGGGGGACAAGAGACCCAGTACTTC; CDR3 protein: CASSPGRGGQETQYF
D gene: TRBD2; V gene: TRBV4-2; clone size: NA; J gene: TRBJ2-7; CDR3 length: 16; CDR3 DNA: TGTGCCAGCAGCCAAGATATAGCGGGGAGAACCTACGAGCAGTACTTC; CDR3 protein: CASSQDIAGRTYEQYF
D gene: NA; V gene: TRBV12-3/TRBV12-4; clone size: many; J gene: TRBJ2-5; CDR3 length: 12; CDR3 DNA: TGTGCCAGCAGTTATGTGCAAGAGACCCAGTACTTC; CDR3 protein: CASSYVQETQYF
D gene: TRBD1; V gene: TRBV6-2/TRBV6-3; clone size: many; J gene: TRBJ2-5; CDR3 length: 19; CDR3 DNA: TGTGCCAGCAGTTCTACAGGGCAGGGGGCGCGAGGGGACTTTAGGACCCAGTACTTC; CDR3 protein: CASSSTGQGARGDFRTQYF
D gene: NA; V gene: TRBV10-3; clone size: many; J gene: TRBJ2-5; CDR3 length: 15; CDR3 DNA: TGTGCCATCAGTAAGACAGAGTTCAGACAAGAGACCCAGTACTTC; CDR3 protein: CAISKTEFRQETQYF
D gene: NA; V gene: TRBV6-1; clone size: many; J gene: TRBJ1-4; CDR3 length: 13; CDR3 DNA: TGTGCCAGCAGTGACAGGGAGGGAGAAAAACTGTTTTTT; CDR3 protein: CASSDREGEKLFF
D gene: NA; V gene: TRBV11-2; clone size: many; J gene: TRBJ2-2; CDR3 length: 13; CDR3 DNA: TGTGCCAGCAGCTTAGTAGAGGGGTTCAAGCTGTTTTTT; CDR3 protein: CASSLVEGFKLFF
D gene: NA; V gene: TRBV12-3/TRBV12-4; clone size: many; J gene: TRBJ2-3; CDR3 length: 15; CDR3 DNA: TGTGCCAGCAGTTTGAGGGCCGGAACCACAGATACGCAGTATTTT; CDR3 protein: CASSLRAGTTDTQYF
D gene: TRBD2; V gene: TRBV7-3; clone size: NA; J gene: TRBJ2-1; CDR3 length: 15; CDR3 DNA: TGTGCCAGCACCGAAGGCGGGAGGGCCGGAAATGAGCAGTTCTTC; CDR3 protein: CASTEGGRAGNEQFF
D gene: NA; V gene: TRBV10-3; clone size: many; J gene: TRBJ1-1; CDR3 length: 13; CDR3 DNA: TGTGCCATCGCGGTCGAGGGAGGCACTGAAGCTTTCTTT; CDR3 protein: CAIAVEGGTEAFF
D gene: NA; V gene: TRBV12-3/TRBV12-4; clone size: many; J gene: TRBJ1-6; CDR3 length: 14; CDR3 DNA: TGTGCCAGCAGTTTTGAGGGTGGGAGGTCACCCCTCCACTTT; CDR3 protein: CASSFEGGRSPLHF
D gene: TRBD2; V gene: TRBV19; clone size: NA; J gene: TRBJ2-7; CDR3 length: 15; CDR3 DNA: TGTGCCAGTAGTTTTTCAGCGGGAGGTCTAGACGAGCAGTACTTC; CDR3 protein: CASSFSAGGLDEQYF
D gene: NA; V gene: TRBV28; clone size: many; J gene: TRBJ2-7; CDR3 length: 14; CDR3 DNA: TGTGCCAGCAGTAAAGGGATGTCTTACCGCGAGCAGTACTTC; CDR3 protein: CASSKGMSYREQYF
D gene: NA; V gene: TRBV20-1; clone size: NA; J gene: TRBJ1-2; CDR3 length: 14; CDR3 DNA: TGCAGTGCTAGAGTACCGGTTCCGACTATCGGCTACACCTTC; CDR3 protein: CSARVPVPTIGYTF
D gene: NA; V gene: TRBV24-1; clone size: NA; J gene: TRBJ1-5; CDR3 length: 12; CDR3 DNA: TGTGCCCCCTGGACCTTTAATCAGCCCCAGCATTTT; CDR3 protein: CAPWTFNQPQHF